The 28 T cell receptor beta chains listed next were all sequenced from one sample in a study of cytomegalovirus exposure and HLA in healthy donors. 60 Vbeta and 13 Jbeta primers were used in PCR. Profiled with immunoSEQ multiplex PCR; TCRdb holds only in-frame clones, not every one. The sample carries around 170,000 clones, 80% recorded once. The specimen was PBMCs. The receptors here all came from a woman between 50 and 59 years old in good health and CMV-seropositive.

This clone was detected a few times. The chain links TRBV6-5 to TRBJ1-2, with 7 bases fitting TRBD1. Trimming cost V 6 bases and J 7 bases; bases outside gene matches: 14. The length of the CDR3 is 15 residues. CDR1 is MNHEY, CDR2 SVGAGI, per germline. CDR3 in amino acids: CASSSRQGSLGGYTF. The CDR3 DNA sequence: TGTGCCAGCAGCTCCCGACAGGGATCGTTGGGTGGCTACACCTTC.

This clone was detected only a few times. The rearrangement uses TRBV30 and TRBJ2-5; tentative D call: TRBD2 (6 bases). V was cut by 5 bases and J by 9 bases, with 22 bases left in between. The CDR3 consists of 14 residues. The germline CDR1 and CDR2 sequences are GTSNPN and SVGIG (reference sequence). In DNA form, the CDR3 reads TGTGCCTGGGAGGGTATGACTGGGGGACTCCCCCAGTACTTC. Residues: CAWEGMTGGLPQYF. The full variable domain, in which reference TRBV30 and TRBJ2-5 provide the parts outside the CDR3, is SQTIHQWPATLVQPVGSPLSLECTVEGTSNPNLYWYRQAAGRGLQLLFYSVGIGQISSEVPQNLSASRPQDRQFILSSKKLLLSDSGFYLCAWEGMTGGLPQYFGPGTRLLVL.

This chain joins TRBV28 and TRBJ2-7; 9 nucleotides agree with TRBD1. This CDR3 has 12 residues. Germline CDR1 is MDHEN and CDR2 is SYDVKM. V lost 8 bases to trimming and J lost 5 bases; unmatched junction nucleotides: 4. The CDR3: CASGDRANEQYF. Written as DNA, the CDR3 is TGTGCCAGCGGGGACAGGGCCAACGAGCAGTACTTC.

This clone was observed a few times. The rearrangement joins TRBV5-6 to TRBJ1-2; D remains ambiguous. This CDR3 comprises 14 residues. The germline gives CDR1 SGHDT, CDR2 YYEEEE. The germline V and J ends were trimmed by 1 base and 1 base, with 8 bases remaining between them. This chain's CDR3 is CASSLPASNYGYTF. The CDR3 DNA reads as TGTGCCAGCAGCTTGCCCGCGAGTAACTATGGCTACACCTTC.

This clone was observed once. The chain joins TRBV28 to TRBJ1-1; D might be TRBD1 (5 bases). The germline V gene has CDR1 MDHEN and CDR2 SYDVKM. Between the trimmed V and J ends, which lost 5 bases and 4 bases, there was a span of 14 bases. The CDR3 contains 14 residues. CDR3 protein: CASSSGAMSTEAFF. DNA for the CDR3: TGTGCCAGCAGTAGCGGGGCGATGAGCACTGAAGCTTTCTTT.

A note on this clone: At the DNA level, this CDR3 is encoded by other sequences in the same sample as well. The rearrangement joins TRBV28 to TRBJ1-2, with D possibly being TRBD1 (5 bases). The CDR3 sequence is 13 residues long. Trimming removed 6 bases at V and 5 bases at J, with 13 bases between. The germline V gene has CDR1 MDHEN and CDR2 SYDVKM. CDR3 region: CASSLRTGYGYTF. The CDR3, as DNA: TGTGCCAGCAGCCTACGAACAGGATATGGCTACACCTTC.

V is TRBV5-4 and J is TRBJ2-2; no reliable D call. V dropped 3 bases and J dropped 7 bases, with 4 bases sitting between them. The CDR3 is made up of 11 amino acids. CDR1 is SGHNT and CDR2 is YYREEE in the germline V gene (reference sequence). CDR3: CASSSGGELFF. The CDR3 nucleotides are TGTGCCAGCAGCTCGGGCGGGGAGCTGTTTTTT.

This clone was picked up a small number of times. The chain is built from TRBV1 and TRBJ1-1. TRBV1 is marked as a pseudogene. The CDR3 has 14 residues. CDR3 in DNA: TGCACCAGCAGTCCATCGGGGGGGGACACTGAAGCTTTCTTT. Its translation: CTSSPSGGDTEAFF.

The gene calls are TRBV6-6 and TRBJ2-2, with 9 bases that match TRBD1. J lost 4 bases, V lost 5 bases, and 8 bases had no gene match. From germline, CDR1 is MNHNY and CDR2 SVGAGI (reference sequence). This CDR3 contains 16 residues. Here the CDR3 DNA reads TGTGCCAGCAGTCCGCCGGGACAGGGAGGCACCGGGGAGCTGTTTTTT. Its translation: CASSPPGQGGTGELFF.

This clone has only a few counts. The chain joins TRBV7-3 to TRBJ1-6, with D unresolved. Trimming pared 5 bases from V and 7 bases from J, leaving 6 bases between. This CDR3 has 12 amino acids. Germline assignment: CDR1 SGHTA and CDR2 FQGTGA. CDR3 sequence: CASSDLNSPLHF. The CDR3 region has the DNA TGTGCCAGCAGCGACTTGAATTCACCCCTCCACTTT.

V usage is TRBV7-2 and J usage is TRBJ2-7; maybe TRBD1 (5 bases). The CDR3 length is 14 residues. With 2 bases removed from V and 5 bases from J, the gap between germline ends came to 13 bases. Germline V gene sequence: CDR1 SGHTA, CDR2 FQGNSA. CDR3 sequence (DNA): TGTGCCAGCAGCTTAATTCTAGGGGTAAACGAGCAGTACTTC. This gives the protein CASSLILGVNEQYF.

Of note for this clone: A junction boundary mismatches the germline segment, possibly from a read error. This sequence joins TRBV7-9 and TRBJ2-7, with D hard to call. This CDR3 contains 14 residues. Germline CDR1 reads SEHNR; CDR2 reads FQNEAQ (reference sequence). CDR3 amino acids: CSSLRSASSYEQYF. The DNA of the CDR3 is TGTTCCAGTTTGAGGAGTGCCTCTTCCTACGAGCAGTACTTC. Together with reference TRBV7-9 and TRBJ2-7, the CDR3 gives the full variable domain: DTGVSQNPRHKITKRGQNVTFRCDPISEHNRLYWYRQTLGQGPEFLTYFQNEAQLEKSRLLSDRFSAERPKGSFSTLEIQRTEQGDSAMYLCSSLRSASSYEQYFGPGTRLTVT.

The chain links TRBV7-8 to TRBJ1-6; TRBD1 aligns across 7 bases. The germline gives CDR1 SGHVS, CDR2 FQNEAQ. V was clipped by 0 bases and J by 1 base; unmatched bases: 12. This CDR3 has 20 amino acids. The CDR3 is CASSLAGQEGAWSYNSPLHF. CDR3 sequence (DNA): TGTGCCAGCAGCTTAGCCGGCCAGGAGGGGGCGTGGTCCTATAATTCACCCCTCCACTTT. The full variable domain, with the rest looked up from reference TRBV7-8 and TRBJ1-6, is GAGVSQSPRYKVAKRGQDVALRCDPISGHVSLFWYQQALGQGPEFLTYFQNEAQLDKSGLPSDRFFAERPEGSVSTLKIQRTQQEDSAVYLCASSLAGQEGAWSYNSPLHFGNGTRLTVT.

The chain links TRBV6-1 to TRBJ1-5, with 8 positions matching TRBD1. After removal of 1 base from V and 5 bases from J, the junction contained 7 bases not matched to a gene. The CDR3 consists of 16 residues. CDR1 MNHNS and CDR2 SASEGT come from the germline V gene. In DNA, the CDR3 is TGTGCCAGCAGTGAAGGGTCAGGGGGCCTATATCAGCCCCAGCATTTT. It specifies CASSEGSGGLYQPQHF.

The rearrangement uses TRBV19 and TRBJ2-7; D is unresolved. Trimming pared 6 bases from V and 2 bases from J, leaving 17 bases between. The CDR3 runs to 15 residues. In germline, CDR1 is LNHDA, CDR2 SQIVND (reference sequence). The CDR3 spells CASSDTTFRTYEQYF. In nucleotides, the CDR3 is TGTGCCAGTAGCGACACAACTTTTAGGACCTACGAGCAGTACTTC.

This clone was observed a few times. At one of its ends the junction is not consistent with the germline gene, which may arise from a read error. This sequence joins TRBV7-9 and TRBJ2-1; TRBD2 matches at 11 bases. The germline V gene has CDR1 SEHNR and CDR2 FQNEAQ (reference sequence). The CDR3 runs 15 residues. Written as DNA, the CDR3 is TGTTCCAGCAGCTTAGACCTAGCGGGAGGTACTGAGCAGTTCTTC. This sequence encodes CSSSLDLAGGTEQFF.

The chain is built from TRBV11-2 and TRBJ1-4, with D unresolved. V lost 5 bases and J 0 bases, leaving 13 bases between the germline ends. The CDR3 contains 16 residues. Germline CDR1 and CDR2: SGHAT and FQNNGV. As DNA, the CDR3 is TGTGCCAGCAGCCTAAGGACTGGAGCAACTAATGAAAAACTGTTTTTT. This sequence encodes CASSLRTGATNEKLFF.

CDR3 DNA sequence: TGTGCCAGCAGCTTCTCTCTACAGGGTTCTGGAAACACCATATATTTT. Translated, it gives CASSFSLQGSGNTIYF. The V gene is TRBV9, the J gene TRBJ1-3; the D gene is possibly TRBD1 (6 bases). The germline V and J ends were trimmed by 4 bases and 1 base, with 15 bases remaining between them. The germline V gene encodes CDR1 SGDLS and CDR2 YYNGEE. The CDR3 is 16 amino acids.

This clone turned up a few times. This rearrangement joins TRBV6-1 to TRBJ1-1, with D possibly TRBD1 on 6 matching bases. Trimming left V 7 bases short and J 1 base short, with 10 bases between. Germline V gene data show CDR1 as MNHNS and CDR2 as SASEGT. The CDR3 loop spans 13 amino acids. CDR3 region: CASIQGGNTEAFF. The CDR3 DNA is TGTGCCAGCATTCAAGGGGGGAACACTGAAGCTTTCTTT.

This clone was found a few times. The rearrangement joins TRBV5-5 to TRBJ2-3; 8 bases are shared with TRBD2. The CDR3 runs to 15 residues. Germline V gives CDR1 SGHKS, CDR2 YYEKEE (reference sequence). Germline trimming cut 3 bases from V and 6 bases from J; bases unmatched to any gene: 9. The CDR3 loop reads CASSWRGLGADTQYF. The CDR3, as DNA: TGTGCCAGCAGCTGGAGGGGACTAGGTGCGGATACGCAGTATTTT. Drawing the rest from reference TRBV5-5 and TRBJ2-3, the complete variable domain is DAGVTQSPTHLIKTRGQQVTLRCSPISGHKSVSWYQQVLGQGPQFIFQYYEKEERGRGNFPDRFSARQFPNYSSELNVNALLLGDSALYLCASSWRGLGADTQYFGPGTRLTVL.

This sequence joins TRBV27 and TRBJ2-3; D is perhaps TRBD1 (5 bases). Trimming took 8 bases from V and 1 from J, leaving 10 bases between them. This CDR3 is built from 13 residues. Germline V gives CDR1 MNHEY, CDR2 SMNVEV (reference sequence). Here the CDR3 reads CASPGRGTDTQYF. CDR3 coding DNA: TGTGCCAGCCCGGGCAGGGGCACAGATACGCAGTATTTT.

The chain employs TRBV7-9 and TRBJ1-3; D ambiguous. The ends were cut back, 5 bases at V and 1 base at J, with 12 bases in the middle. The CDR3 consists of 15 residues. CDR1 SEHNR and CDR2 FQNEAQ come from the germline V gene (reference sequence). The CDR3: CASSRTSESGNTIYF. In DNA, the CDR3 is TGTGCCAGCAGCCGAACTAGCGAATCTGGAAACACCATATATTTT.

A single count supports this clone. This rearrangement joins TRBV7-9 to TRBJ1-4; a weak D match, TRBD1 (5 bases). This CDR3 is built from 16 residues. Germline CDR1 SEHNR, CDR2 FQNEAQ (reference sequence). V was cut by 1 base and J by 6 bases, with 15 bases left in between. The CDR3: CASSLDFWGWDEKLFF. The CDR3 DNA sequence: TGTGCCAGCAGCTTAGATTTCTGGGGCTGGGATGAAAAACTGTTTTTT.

This sequence joins TRBV5-1 and TRBJ1-2; 8 bases agree with TRBD1. The CDR3 is made up of 13 amino acids. V trimming: 2 bases; J trimming: 7 bases; junction bases outside the gene matches: 4. Germline V gene sequence: CDR1 SGHRS, CDR2 YFSETQ. CDR3 loop: CASSLGQGGGYTF. CDR3 bases: TGCGCCAGCAGCTTAGGACAGGGAGGTGGCTACACCTTC.

The V gene is TRBV7-8, the J gene TRBJ2-3, with D possibly being TRBD1 (6 bases). Germline V gene sequence: CDR1 SGHVS, CDR2 FQNEAQ. Between the trimmed V and J ends, which lost 1 base and 5 bases, there was a span of 10 bases. This CDR3 has 14 residues. CDR3 loop: CASSLGQARDTQYF. The CDR3, as DNA: TGTGCCAGCAGCTTAGGACAGGCCCGAGATACGCAGTATTTT.

In this sample, this clone turned up once. This rearrangement joins TRBV28 to TRBJ1-5; a possible D gene is TRBD1 (5 bases). V was cut by 3 bases and J by 5 bases, with 11 bases left in between. Germline V gene lookup returns CDR1 MDHEN and CDR2 SYDVKM. This CDR3 has 14 residues. The CDR3 loop reads CASSFWQGDQPQHF. DNA of the CDR3: TGTGCCAGCAGTTTTTGGCAGGGTGATCAGCCCCAGCATTTT.

This clone appeared a single time. The rearrangement links TRBV7-2 to TRBJ1-1; D unresolved. The germline gives CDR1 SGHTA, CDR2 FQGNSA. Trimming removed 1 base from V and 8 bases from J, with 5 bases in between. CDR3 length: 11 amino acids. CDR3 coding DNA: TGTGCCAGCAGCTTAGATACAGAAGCTTTCTTT. Protein sequence: CASSLDTEAFF.

The chain has TRBV28 and TRBJ1-3, with unresolved D. Deletions cut 8 bases from V and 2 bases from J, with 7 bases between. The CDR3 has 12 amino acids. Germline CDR1 is MDHEN and CDR2 is SYDVKM. The CDR3 loop reads CASRRAGNTIYF. Written as DNA, the CDR3 is TGTGCCAGCCGCCGGGCTGGAAACACCATATATTTT.